Listed below are T cell receptor beta chains from one sample, sequenced in a study of esophageal squamous cell carcinoma under preoperative chemotherapy. MiXCR, applied by TCRdb to the PCR reads, yields one record per CDR3 protein. The table includes about 19,000 distinct CDR3 sequences, approximately 44% detected once. This material was collected from a patient given preoperative chemotherapy. The receptors come from a human donor with esophageal squamous cell carcinoma. The donor label of this sample is uncertain. Both conserved end residues are part of each CDR3. The D gene is left open where the match is weak. Size is omitted from some rows. Given values are once, few, many or a class for expanded clones.

D gene,J gene,clone size,V gene,CDR3 protein,CDR3 DNA
TRBD2,TRBJ2-5,few,TRBV24-1,CATSDPGGEGRKTQYF,TGTGCCACCAGTGACCCGGGGGGGGAGGGCAGGAAGACCCAGTACTTC
TRBD2,TRBJ2-1,-,TRBV11-3,CASSLEGLAGYNEQFF,TGTGCCAGCAGCTTAGAGGGACTAGCGGGATACAATGAGCAGTTCTTC
-,TRBJ2-3,-,TRBV10-3,CAARGGSGKSDTQYF,TGTGCCGCCAGGGGGGGTAGCGGGAAGTCAGATACGCAGTATTTT
-,TRBJ1-3,once,TRBV28,CASSFSGIGNTIYF,TGTGCCAGCAGTTTTTCGGGGATCGGAAACACCATATATTTT
TRBD2,TRBJ2-7,few,TRBV12-3/TRBV12-4,CASSFGREIYEQYF,TGTGCCAGCAGTTTCGGGCGGGAGATCTACGAGCAGTACTTC
-,TRBJ2-2,-,TRBV7-6,CASSLTDGGELFF,TGTGCCAGCAGCTTAACGGACGGCGGGGAGCTGTTTTTT
-,TRBJ2-3,-,TRBV7-6,CASRPVPGADTQYF,TGTGCCAGCAGGCCGGTCCCTGGGGCAGATACGCAGTATTTT
-,TRBJ2-2,-,TRBV7-3,CASSLNTGELFF,TGTGCCAGCAGCTTGAACACCGGGGAGCTGTTTTTT
TRBD1,TRBJ2-5,-,TRBV7-9,CASSTGQGNGSNVQYF,TGTGCCAGCAGCACGGGACAGGGGAACGGGTCCAACGTGCAGTACTTC
-,TRBJ2-7,few,TRBV6-1,CASSEAEGVIYEQYF,TGTGCCAGCAGTGAAGCCGAAGGCGTGATCTACGAGCAGTACTTC
-,TRBJ2-7,-,TRBV7-2,CVSGLTAENTQYF,TGCGTCAGCGGACTGACAGCGGAAAATACGCAGTACTTC
TRBD1,TRBJ1-4,many,TRBV7-2,CASSFGTGDEKLFF,TGTGCCAGCAGCTTCGGGACAGGGGATGAAAAACTGTTTTTT
-,TRBJ2-5,-,TRBV12-5,CASGGPGVGETQYF,TGTGCTAGTGGTGGACCGGGGGTGGGCGAGACCCAGTACTTC
TRBD1,TRBJ2-1,many,TRBV27,CASSFTGTASYEQFF,TGTGCCAGCAGTTTCACCGGGACAGCCAGCTACGAGCAGTTCTTC
TRBD2,TRBJ2-3,-,TRBV7-3,CAGSGGAEGSRQYF,TGTGCGGGCAGCGGGGGCGCGGAGGGCTCCCGCCAGTATTTT
-,TRBJ1-4,-,TRBV6-4,CASSDGTGLDEKLFF,TGTGCCAGCAGTGACGGAACAGGGTTAGATGAAAAACTGTTTTTT
-,TRBJ2-3,many,TRBV5-4,CASSSKTSTDTQYF,TGTGCCAGCAGCTCTAAGACTAGCACAGATACGCAGTATTTT
TRBD2,TRBJ2-3,-,TRBV7-3,CASSPGLAEDIQYF,TGTGCCAGCAGCCCGGGACTAGCGGAAGACATTCAGTATTTT
-,TRBJ2-1,many,TRBV28,CASTSSYNEQFF,TGTGCCAGCACTAGCTCCTACAATGAGCAGTTCTTC
TRBD2,TRBJ2-1,-,TRBV12-3/TRBV12-4,CASSSVAGGTNEQFF,TGTGCCAGCAGTAGCGTAGCGGGAGGCACCAATGAGCAGTTCTTC
-,TRBJ2-1,-,TRBV20-1,CKARKYNEQFF,TGCAAGGCCCGAAAATACAATGAGCAGTTCTTC
TRBD2,TRBJ2-7,-,TRBV7-2,CAGSGGLEGDTQYF,TGTGCGGGGAGCGGGGGGCTAGAAGGGGATACGCAGTACTTC
-,TRBJ1-6,-,TRBV7-2,CASSHRDGNSPLHF,TGTGCCAGCAGCCACCGGGACGGCAATTCACCCCTCCACTTT
-,TRBJ2-3,once,TRBV7-2,CASSLVRSSADTQYF,TGTGCCAGCAGCTTAGTGAGGTCCAGCGCAGATACCCAGTACTTT
-,TRBJ2-7,-,TRBV7-3,CASSPDDTDTQYF,TGTGCCAGCAGCCCAGATGACACAGATACGCAGTACTTC
-,TRBJ2-1,-,TRBV11-3,CASSLAAGAYNEQFF,TGTGCCAGCAGCTTAGCGGCCGGGGCCTACAATGAGCAGTTCTTC
TRBD1,TRBJ1-6,-,TRBV27,CASSIDRGGLNSPLHF,TGTGCCAGCAGTATAGACAGGGGTGGGTTAAATTCACCCCTCCACTTT
-,TRBJ2-3,-,TRBV6-5,CASSYSGTPPDTQYF,TGTGCCAGCAGTTACAGTGGGACTCCCCCAGATACGCAGTATTTT
TRBD1,TRBJ2-2,many,TRBV6-1,CASKTRTGFDTGELFF,TGTGCCAGCAAGACCCGGACAGGGTTCGACACCGGGGAGCTGTTTTTT
-,TRBJ2-7,few,TRBV5-4,CASSLASPGLEQYF,TGTGCCAGCAGCTTGGCCTCCCCTGGACTCGAGCAGTACTTC
-,TRBJ2-3,medium-sized,TRBV27,CASSLNLGGRSDTQYF,TGTGCCAGCAGTTTAAATCTTGGGGGAAGGTCAGATACGCAGTATTTT
-,TRBJ2-5,many,TRBV4-3,CASSPEWGVETQYF,TGCGCCAGCAGTCCCGAGTGGGGGGTGGAGACCCAGTACTTC
-,TRBJ2-3,few,TRBV9,CASSPTTDTQYF,TGTGCCAGCAGCCCTACCACAGATACGCAGTATTTT
-,TRBJ2-5,-,TRBV11-2,CASMLQVNYNEQYF,TGTGCCAGCATGCTTCAGGTAAACTACAATGAGCAGTACTTC
-,TRBJ2-2,-,TRBV7-2,CASSSAGDTGTLFF,TGTGCCAGCAGCTCGGCAGGGGACACCGGGACGCTGTTTTTT
-,TRBJ2-3,-,TRBV7-6,CASSLGSGGDIQYF,TGTGCCAGCAGCTTAGGGTCAGGGGGGGATATTCAGTATTTC
-,TRBJ2-1,few,TRBV11-2,CASSFASGYNEQFF,TGTGCCAGCAGCTTTGCCAGCGGCTACAATGAGCAGTTCTTC
TRBD2,TRBJ2-7,many,TRBV27,CASSPGLAGVSSYEQYF,TGTGCCAGCAGTCCAGGACTAGCGGGCGTGAGCTCCTACGAGCAGTACTTC
-,TRBJ2-1,few,TRBV7-2,CASSSWTIYNEQFF,TGTGCCAGCAGCTCCTGGACAATTTACAATGAGCAGTTCTTC
TRBD1,TRBJ2-6,large,TRBV7-9,CASSTGQGNGANVLTF,TGTGCCAGCAGCACGGGACAGGGGAACGGGGCCAACGTCCTGACTTTC
-,TRBJ2-6,many,TRBV7-2,CASSYQIPAAEVKESTNVLTF,TGTGCCAGCAGCTATCAAATACCAGCGGCAGAAGTAAAGGAGTCGACCAACGTCCTGACTTTC
-,TRBJ2-4,-,TRBV12-3/TRBV12-4,CASSHGGGLNIQYF,TGTGCCAGCAGCCACGGTGGGGGGCTCAACATTCAGTACTTC
-,TRBJ1-6,-,TRBV7-8,CASSLVAGGVDSPLHF,TGTGCCAGCAGCTTAGTTGCGGGAGGTGTAGATTCACCCCTCCACTTT
TRBD2,TRBJ2-5,-,TRBV7-7,CASSVRDGGGETQYF,TGTGCTAGCAGCGTTAGGGACGGGGGGGGAGAGACCCAGTACTTC